This TCR beta chain was profiled in a study of blood T cell repertoires in COVID-19. Libraries were prepared by immunoSEQ multiplex PCR; TCRdb keeps only in-frame clonotypes and omits some of them. The sample holds about 150,000 clones, 65% to 85% seen once. The V gene lost 3 bases and the J gene lost 5 bases, with 14 bases spanning the gap. The CDR3 covers 14 residues. Germline CDR1 reads LNHNV; CDR2 reads YYDKDF (reference sequence). The V gene is TRBV15, the J gene TRBJ2-7; possible D gene TRBD2, 6 bases. The clonotype comes from a woman in her sixties or seventies who had recovered from COVID-19. Sequencing was performed on peripheral blood. The CDR3 sequence: CATSRGRGVHEQYF. The CDR3 nucleotides are TGTGCCACCAGCAGGGGGCGGGGAGTCCACGAGCAGTACTTC.